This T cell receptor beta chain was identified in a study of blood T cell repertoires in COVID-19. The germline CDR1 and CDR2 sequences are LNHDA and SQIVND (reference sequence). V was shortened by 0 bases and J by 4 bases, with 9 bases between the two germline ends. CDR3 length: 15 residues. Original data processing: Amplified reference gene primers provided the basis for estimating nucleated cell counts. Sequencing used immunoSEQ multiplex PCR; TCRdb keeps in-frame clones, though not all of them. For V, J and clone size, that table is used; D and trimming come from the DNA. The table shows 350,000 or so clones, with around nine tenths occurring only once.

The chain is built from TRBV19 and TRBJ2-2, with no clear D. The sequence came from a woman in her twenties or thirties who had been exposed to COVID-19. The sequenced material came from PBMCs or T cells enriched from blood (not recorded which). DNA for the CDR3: TGTGCCAGTAGTATAGATCCAGGTACCACCGGGGAGCTGTTTTTT. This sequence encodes CASSIDPGTTGELFF. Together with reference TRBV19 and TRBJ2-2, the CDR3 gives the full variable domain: DGGITQSPKYLFRKEGQNVTLSCEQNLNHDAMYWYRQDPGQGLRLIYYSQIVNDFQKGDIAEGYSVSREKKESFPLTVTSAQKNPTAFYLCASSIDPGTTGELFFGEGSRLTVL.